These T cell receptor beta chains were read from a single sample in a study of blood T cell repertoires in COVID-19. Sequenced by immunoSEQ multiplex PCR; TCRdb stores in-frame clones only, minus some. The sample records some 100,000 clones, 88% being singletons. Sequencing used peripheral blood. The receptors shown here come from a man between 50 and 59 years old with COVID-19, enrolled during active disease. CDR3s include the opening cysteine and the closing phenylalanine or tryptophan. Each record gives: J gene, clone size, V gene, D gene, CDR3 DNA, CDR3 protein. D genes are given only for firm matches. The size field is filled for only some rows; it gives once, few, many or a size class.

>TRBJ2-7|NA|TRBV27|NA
TGTGCCAGCAGCCGACAGAATTCCTACGAGCAGTACTTC
CASSRQNSYEQYF
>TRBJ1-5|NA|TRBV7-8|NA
TGTGCCAGCAGTAGAGGGATAAATCAGCCCCAGCATTTT
CASSRGINQPQHF
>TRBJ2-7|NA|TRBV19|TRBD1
TGTGCCAGTAGTACACAGGGGGTACACGAGCAGTACTTC
CASSTQGVHEQYF
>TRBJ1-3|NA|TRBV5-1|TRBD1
TGCGCCAGCAGCTCGGCAGGGGGATCAACTGGAAACACCATATATTTT
CASSSAGGSTGNTIYF
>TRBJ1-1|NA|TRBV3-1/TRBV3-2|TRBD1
TGTGCCAGCAGCCATTGGACAGGTAACACTGAAGCTTTCTTT
CASSHWTGNTEAFF
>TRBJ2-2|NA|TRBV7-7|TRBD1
TGTGCTAGCAGTCCAAACAGGGGAAACACCGGGGAGCTGTTTTTT
CASSPNRGNTGELFF
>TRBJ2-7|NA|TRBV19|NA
TGTGCCAGTAGATCCCAGGGCCAAACCTACGAGCAGTACTTC
CASRSQGQTYEQYF
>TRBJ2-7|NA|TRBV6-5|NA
TGTGCCAGCAGTTACGATACAGCCCGCACCTACGAGCAGTACTTC
CASSYDTARTYEQYF
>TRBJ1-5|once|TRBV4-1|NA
TGCGCCAGCAGCCAAGAAGGTTACGGCGGGTATCAGCCCCAGCATTTT
CASSQEGYGGYQPQHF
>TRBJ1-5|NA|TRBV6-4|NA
TGTGCCAGCAGTGACTCGACAGGAGGAGGTCAGCCCCAGCATTTT
CASSDSTGGGQPQHF
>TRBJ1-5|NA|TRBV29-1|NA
TGCATCCCAGGGGTGCGCGGGTGTAGGAGCAATCAGCCCCAGCATTTT
CIPGVRGCRSNQPQHF
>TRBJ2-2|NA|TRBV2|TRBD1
TGTGCCAGTGCGGGACAGGGGGCCGGGGAGCTGTTTTTT
CASAGQGAGELFF
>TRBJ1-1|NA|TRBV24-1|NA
TGTGCCACCAGTGACAGGGGACTACACACTGAAGCTTTCTTT
CATSDRGLHTEAFF
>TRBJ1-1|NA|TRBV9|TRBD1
TGTGCCAGCAGTAAAGGACAGGGCGATGAAGCTTTCTTT
CASSKGQGDEAFF
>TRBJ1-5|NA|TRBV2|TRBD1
TGTGCCAGCAGTGAAAGTGGACAGGTAGGCAATCAGCCCCAGCATTTT
CASSESGQVGNQPQHF
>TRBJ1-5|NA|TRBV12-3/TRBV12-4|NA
TGTGCCAGCAGTTTAGGAGGGGGACAGCCCCAGCATTTT
CASSLGGGQPQHF
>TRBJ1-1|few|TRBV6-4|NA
TGTGCCAGCAGTATGACAGGGAACACTGAAGCTTTCTTT
CASSMTGNTEAFF
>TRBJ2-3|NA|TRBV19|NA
TGTGCCAGTAGTCCCGGGAACACAGATACGCAGTATTTT
CASSPGNTDTQYF
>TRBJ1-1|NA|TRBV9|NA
TGTGCCAGCAGCGTAGTATCCGGGACTGAAGCTTTCTTT
CASSVVSGTEAFF
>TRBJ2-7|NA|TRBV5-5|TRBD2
TGTGCCAGCAGCAGACTAGCGGGGGCGATAACCTACGAGCAGTACTTC
CASSRLAGAITYEQYF
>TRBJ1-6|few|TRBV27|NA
TGTGCCAGCAGTCCACGGGAGGGATCCTATAATTCACCCCTCCACTTT
CASSPREGSYNSPLHF
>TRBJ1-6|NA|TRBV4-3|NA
TGCGCCAGCAGCCAAGAGGCAGGGAATTCACCCCTCCACTTT
CASSQEAGNSPLHF
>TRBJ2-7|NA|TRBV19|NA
TGTGCCAGTAGTAAGAACAGGGTAGGGGCCTACGAGCAGTACTTC
CASSKNRVGAYEQYF
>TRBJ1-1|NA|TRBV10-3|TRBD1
TGTGCCATCAGTGATGTAAGGACAGGGTTGGACACTGAAGCTTTCTTT
CAISDVRTGLDTEAFF
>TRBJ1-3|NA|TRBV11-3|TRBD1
TGTGCCAGCAGCTCCAGGACAGGGGAATTTGGAAACACCATATATTTT
CASSSRTGEFGNTIYF
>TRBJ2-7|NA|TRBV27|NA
TGTGCCAGCAGTTTAGGGGGTTGGACAGCAACTTACGAGCAGTACTTC
CASSLGGWTATYEQYF
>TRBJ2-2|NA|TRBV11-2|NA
TGTGCCAGCAGCTTAGATCACTCCCGCCCGTCCCCCCCCACCGGGGAGCTGTTTTTT
CASSLDHSRPSPPTGELFF
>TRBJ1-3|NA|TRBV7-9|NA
TGTGCCAGCAGCGCACCCGGGACTTTCTCTGGAAACACCATATATTTT
CASSAPGTFSGNTIYF
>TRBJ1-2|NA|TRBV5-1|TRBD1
TGCGCCAGCACCCTGACAGGGGGTAGCTATGGCTACACCTTC
CASTLTGGSYGYTF
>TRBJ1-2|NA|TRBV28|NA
TGTGCCAGCAGTTTTGGACAGTCCTATGGCTACACCTTC
CASSFGQSYGYTF
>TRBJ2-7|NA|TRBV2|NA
TGTGCCAGCCGCCAAGGGGCCCAATCCTACGAGCAGTACTTC
CASRQGAQSYEQYF
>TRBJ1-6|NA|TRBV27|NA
TGTGCCAGCAGTAAACAGGGTTGGAATTCACCCCTCCACTTT
CASSKQGWNSPLHF
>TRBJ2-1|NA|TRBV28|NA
TGTGCCAGCAGTTTTCTAGCGAACTCCTACAATGAGCAGTTCTTC
CASSFLANSYNEQFF
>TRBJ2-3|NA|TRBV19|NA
TGTGCCAGTAGTACTGGGACACCAGATACGCAGTATTTT
CASSTGTPDTQYF
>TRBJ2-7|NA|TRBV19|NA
TGTGCCAGTAGTATGGGGCAGGGGTTTGACCACGAGCAGTACTTC
CASSMGQGFDHEQYF
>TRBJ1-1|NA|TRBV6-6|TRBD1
TGTGCCAGCAGTTACTTCCCCAAAGACAGGGTAGCTTTCTTT
CASSYFPKDRVAFF
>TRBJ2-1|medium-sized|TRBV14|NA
TGTGCCAGCAGCCAAGAAAGGGGGTTGGGGCAGTTCTTC
CASSQERGLGQFF
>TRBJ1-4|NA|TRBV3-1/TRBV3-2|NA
TGTGCCAGCAGCCAAGGGACGGGGGATGAAAAACTGTTTTTT
CASSQGTGDEKLFF
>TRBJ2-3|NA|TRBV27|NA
TGTGCCAGCAGCCTGCTAAACCCCGATACGCAGTATTTT
CASSLLNPDTQYF
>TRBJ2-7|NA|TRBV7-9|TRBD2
TGTGCCAGCAGCTTAGAAGGCGGGGGGGCTTTAGCGGCCGAGAGGCAGTACTTC
CASSLEGGGALAAERQYF
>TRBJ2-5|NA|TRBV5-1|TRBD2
TGCGCCAGCAGGAGTACTAGCGGGGGGCTACAAGAGACCCAGTACTTC
CASRSTSGGLQETQYF